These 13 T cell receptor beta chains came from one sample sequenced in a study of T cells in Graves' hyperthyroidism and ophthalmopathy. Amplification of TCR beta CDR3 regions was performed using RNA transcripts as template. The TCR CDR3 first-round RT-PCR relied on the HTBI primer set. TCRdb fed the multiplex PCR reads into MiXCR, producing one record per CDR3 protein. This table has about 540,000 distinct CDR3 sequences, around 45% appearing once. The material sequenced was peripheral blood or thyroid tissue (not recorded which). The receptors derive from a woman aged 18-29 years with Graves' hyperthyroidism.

CDR3 coding DNA: TGCAGCGTTGACAGTGCCAAAGGCTTTGGGGGAACCTACGAGCAGTACTTC. It is translated as CSVDSAKGFGGTYEQYF. The J gene is TRBJ2-7, the V gene TRBV29-1; D tentatively fits TRBD1 or TRBD2 (5 bases each). Trimming left V 3 bases short and J 2 bases short, with 23 bases between. CDR1 and CDR2 from the germline V gene are SQVTM and ANQGSEA. The CDR3 is made up of 17 amino acids.

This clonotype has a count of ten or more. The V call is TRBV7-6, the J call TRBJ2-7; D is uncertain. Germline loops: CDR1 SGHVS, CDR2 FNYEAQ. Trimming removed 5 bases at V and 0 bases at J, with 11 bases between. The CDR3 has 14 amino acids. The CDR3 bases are TGTGCCAGCAGCCAAGCCCCGGGCTCCTACGAGCAGTACTTC. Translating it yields CASSQAPGSYEQYF.

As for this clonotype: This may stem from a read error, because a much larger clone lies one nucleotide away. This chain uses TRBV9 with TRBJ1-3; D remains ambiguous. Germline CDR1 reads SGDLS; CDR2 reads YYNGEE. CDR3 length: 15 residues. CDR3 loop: CASSEDEHSGDTIYF. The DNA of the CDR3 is TGTGCCAGCAGCGAGGACGAGCACTCTGGAGACACCATATATTTT.

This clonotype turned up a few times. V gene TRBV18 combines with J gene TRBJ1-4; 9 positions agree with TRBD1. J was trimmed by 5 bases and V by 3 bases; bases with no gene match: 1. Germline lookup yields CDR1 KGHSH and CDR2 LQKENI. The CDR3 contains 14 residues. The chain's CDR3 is CASSPGQGNEKLFF. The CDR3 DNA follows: TGTGCCAGCTCACCGGGACAGGGAAATGAAAAACTGTTTTTT.

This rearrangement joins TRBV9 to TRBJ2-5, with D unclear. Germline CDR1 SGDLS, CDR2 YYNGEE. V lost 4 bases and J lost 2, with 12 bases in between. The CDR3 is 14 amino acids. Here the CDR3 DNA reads TGTGCCAGCAGCCCTGTAGGGTGGCAAGAGACCCAGTACTTC. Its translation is CASSPVGWQETQYF.

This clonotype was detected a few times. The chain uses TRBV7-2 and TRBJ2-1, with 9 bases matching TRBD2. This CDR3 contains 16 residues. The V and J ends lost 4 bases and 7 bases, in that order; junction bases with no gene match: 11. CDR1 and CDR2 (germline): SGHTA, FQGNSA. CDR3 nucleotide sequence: TGTGCCAGCAGCTCCCCGATAGCGGGAGACGGAAATGAGCAGTTCTTC. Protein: CASSSPIAGDGNEQFF.

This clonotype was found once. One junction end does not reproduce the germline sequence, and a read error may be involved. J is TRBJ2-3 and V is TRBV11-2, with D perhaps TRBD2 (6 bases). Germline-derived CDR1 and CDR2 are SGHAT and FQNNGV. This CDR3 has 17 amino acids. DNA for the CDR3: TGCGCCAGCAGCCAGACCACTAGCCCACCCAGCACAGATACGCAGTATTTT. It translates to CASSQTTSPPSTDTQYF.

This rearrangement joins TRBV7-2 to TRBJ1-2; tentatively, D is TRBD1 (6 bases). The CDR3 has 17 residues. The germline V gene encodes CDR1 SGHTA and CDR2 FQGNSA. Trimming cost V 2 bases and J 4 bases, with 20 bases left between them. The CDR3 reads CASSLTGTFPRIYGYTF. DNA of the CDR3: TGTGCCAGCAGCTTAACCGGGACATTTCCAAGGATCTATGGCTACACCTTC.

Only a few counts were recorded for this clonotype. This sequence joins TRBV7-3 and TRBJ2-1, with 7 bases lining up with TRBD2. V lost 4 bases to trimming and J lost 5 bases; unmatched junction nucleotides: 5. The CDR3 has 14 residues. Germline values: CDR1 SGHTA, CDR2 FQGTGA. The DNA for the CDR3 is TGTGCCAGCAGCTCCCAGCGGGATCACAATGAGCAGTTCTTC. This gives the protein CASSSQRDHNEQFF. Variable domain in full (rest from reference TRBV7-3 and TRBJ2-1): GAGVSQTPSNKVTEKGKYVELRCDPISGHTALYWYRQSLGQGPEFLIYFQGTGAADDSGLPNDRFFAVRPEGSVSTLKIQRTERGDSAVYLCASSSQRDHNEQFFGPGTRLTVL.

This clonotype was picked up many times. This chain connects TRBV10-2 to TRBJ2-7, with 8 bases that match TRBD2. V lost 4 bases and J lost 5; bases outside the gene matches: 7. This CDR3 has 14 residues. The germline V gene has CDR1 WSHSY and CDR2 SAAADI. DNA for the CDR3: TGCGCCAGCAGTGTGGACGGGAGGGCCCACGAGCAGTACTTC. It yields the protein CASSVDGRAHEQYF.

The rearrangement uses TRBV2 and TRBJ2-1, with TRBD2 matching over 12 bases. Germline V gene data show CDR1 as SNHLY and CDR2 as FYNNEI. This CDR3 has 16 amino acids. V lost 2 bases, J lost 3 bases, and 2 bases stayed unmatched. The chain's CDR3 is CASSESSGRDYNEQFF. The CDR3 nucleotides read TGTGCCAGCAGTGAATCTAGCGGGAGGGACTACAATGAGCAGTTCTTC.

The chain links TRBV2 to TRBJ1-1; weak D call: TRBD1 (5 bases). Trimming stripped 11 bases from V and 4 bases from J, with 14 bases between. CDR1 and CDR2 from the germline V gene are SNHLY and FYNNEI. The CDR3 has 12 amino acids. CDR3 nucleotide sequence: TGTGCCTCGGGAAGGGGTGCCACTGAAGCTTTCTTT. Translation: CASGRGATEAFF.

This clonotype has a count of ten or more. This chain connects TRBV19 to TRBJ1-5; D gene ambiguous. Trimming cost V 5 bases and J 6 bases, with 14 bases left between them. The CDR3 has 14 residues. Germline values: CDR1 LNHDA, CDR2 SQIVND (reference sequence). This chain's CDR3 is CASSAPPIGQPQHF. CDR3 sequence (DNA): TGTGCCAGTAGTGCCCCTCCGATAGGTCAGCCCCAGCATTTT. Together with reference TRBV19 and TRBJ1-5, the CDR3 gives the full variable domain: DGGITQSPKYLFRKEGQNVTLSCEQNLNHDAMYWYRQDPGQGLRLIYYSQIVNDFQKGDIAEGYSVSREKKESFPLTVTSAQKNPTAFYLCASSAPPIGQPQHFGDGTRLSIL.